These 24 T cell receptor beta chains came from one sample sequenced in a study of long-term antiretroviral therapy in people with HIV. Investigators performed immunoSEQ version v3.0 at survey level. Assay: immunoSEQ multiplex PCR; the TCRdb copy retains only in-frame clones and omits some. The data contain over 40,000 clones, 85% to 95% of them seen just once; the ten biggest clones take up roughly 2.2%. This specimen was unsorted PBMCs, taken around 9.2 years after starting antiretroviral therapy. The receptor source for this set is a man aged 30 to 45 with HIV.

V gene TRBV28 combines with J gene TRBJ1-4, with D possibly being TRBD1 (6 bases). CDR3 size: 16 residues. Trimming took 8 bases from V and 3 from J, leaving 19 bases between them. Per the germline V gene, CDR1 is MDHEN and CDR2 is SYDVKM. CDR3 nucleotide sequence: TGTGCCAGCCTCTCAGGGGAGATTGACGCTAATGAAAAACTGTTTTTT. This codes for CASLSGEIDANEKLFF.

The CDR3 here is CASSLGLQETQYF. CDR3 nucleotides: TGTGCCAGCAGCTTAGGGTTACAAGAGACCCAGTACTTC. The genes are TRBV7-8 and TRBJ2-5; no reliable D call. CDR1 is SGHVS, CDR2 FQNEAQ, per germline. CDR3 length equals 13 residues. The V end was cut by 1 base, the J end by 2 bases, with 5 bases between.

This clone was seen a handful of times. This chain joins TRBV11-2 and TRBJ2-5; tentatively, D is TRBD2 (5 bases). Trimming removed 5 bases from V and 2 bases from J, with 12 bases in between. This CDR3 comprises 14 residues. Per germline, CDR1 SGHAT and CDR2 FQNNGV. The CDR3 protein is CASSGPGGQETQYF. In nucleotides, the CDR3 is TGTGCCAGCAGCGGACCGGGCGGGCAAGAGACCCAGTACTTC.

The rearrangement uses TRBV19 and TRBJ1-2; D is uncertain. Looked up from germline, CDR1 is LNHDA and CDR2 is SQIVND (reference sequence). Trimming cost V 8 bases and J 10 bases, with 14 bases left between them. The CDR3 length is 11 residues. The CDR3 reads CASSWDLHYTF. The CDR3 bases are TGTGCCAGTTCCTGGGATTTACACTACACCTTC.

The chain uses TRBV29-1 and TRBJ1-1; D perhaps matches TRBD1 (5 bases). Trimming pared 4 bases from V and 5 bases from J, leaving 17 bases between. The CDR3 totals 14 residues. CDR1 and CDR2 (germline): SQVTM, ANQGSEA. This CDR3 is CSVADTVEGTEAFF. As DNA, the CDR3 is TGCAGCGTTGCGGACACGGTAGAGGGGACTGAAGCTTTCTTT.

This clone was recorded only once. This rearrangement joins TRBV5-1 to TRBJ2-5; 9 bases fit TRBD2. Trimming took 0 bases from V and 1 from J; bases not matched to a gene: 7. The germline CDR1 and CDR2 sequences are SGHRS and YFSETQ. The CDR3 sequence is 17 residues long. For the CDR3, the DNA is TGCGCCAGCAGCTTGGATGCGGGGGGGACCCTCCAAGAGACCCAGTACTTC. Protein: CASSLDAGGTLQETQYF.

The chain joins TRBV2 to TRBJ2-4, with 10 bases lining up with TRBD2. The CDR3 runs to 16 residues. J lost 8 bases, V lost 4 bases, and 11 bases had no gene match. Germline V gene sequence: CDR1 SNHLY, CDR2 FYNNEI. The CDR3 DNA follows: TGTGCCAGCAGTGGAGTTAGCGGGGGGCCCGCCGACATTCAGTACTTC. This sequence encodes CASSGVSGGPADIQYF.

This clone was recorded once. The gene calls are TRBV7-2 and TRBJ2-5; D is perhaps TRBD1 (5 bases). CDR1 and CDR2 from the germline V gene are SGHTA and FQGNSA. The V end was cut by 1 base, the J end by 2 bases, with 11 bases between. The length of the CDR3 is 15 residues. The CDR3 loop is CASSLEGWGQETQYF. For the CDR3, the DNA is TGTGCCAGCAGCTTAGAGGGGTGGGGACAAGAGACCCAGTACTTC.

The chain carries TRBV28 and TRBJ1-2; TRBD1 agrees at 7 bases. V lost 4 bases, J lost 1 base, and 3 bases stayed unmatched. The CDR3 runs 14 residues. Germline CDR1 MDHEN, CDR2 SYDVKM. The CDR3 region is CASSSGTVNYGYTF. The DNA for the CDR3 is TGTGCCAGCAGTTCAGGGACAGTTAACTATGGCTACACCTTC.

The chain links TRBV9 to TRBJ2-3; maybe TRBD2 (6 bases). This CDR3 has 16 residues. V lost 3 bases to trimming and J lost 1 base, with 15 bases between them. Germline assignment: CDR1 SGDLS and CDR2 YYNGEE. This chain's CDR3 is CASSADYRVGTDTQYF. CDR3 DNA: TGTGCCAGCAGCGCGGACTACCGGGTTGGCACAGATACGCAGTATTTT.

The CDR3 nucleotides read TGTGCCAGCAACGAGAGATTTGGCTACACCTTC. Encoded protein: CASNERFGYTF. The chain joins TRBV28 to TRBJ1-2; D not resolved. CDR3 length: 11 residues. Germline loops: CDR1 MDHEN, CDR2 SYDVKM. Trimming took off 7 bases at V and 7 bases at J, with 10 bases between the two ends.

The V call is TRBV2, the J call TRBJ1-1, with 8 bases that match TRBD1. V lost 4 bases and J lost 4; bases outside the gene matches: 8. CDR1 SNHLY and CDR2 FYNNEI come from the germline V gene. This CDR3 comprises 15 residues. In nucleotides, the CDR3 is TGTGCCAGCAGTGCTTCCGGACAGGGTAGCACTGAAGCTTTCTTT. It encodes CASSASGQGSTEAFF. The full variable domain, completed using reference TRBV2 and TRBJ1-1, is EPEVTQTPSHQVTQMGQEVILRCVPISNHLYFYWYRQILGQKVEFLVSFYNNEISEKSEIFDDQFSVERPDGSNFTLKIRSTKLEDSAMYFCASSASGQGSTEAFFGQGTRLTVV.

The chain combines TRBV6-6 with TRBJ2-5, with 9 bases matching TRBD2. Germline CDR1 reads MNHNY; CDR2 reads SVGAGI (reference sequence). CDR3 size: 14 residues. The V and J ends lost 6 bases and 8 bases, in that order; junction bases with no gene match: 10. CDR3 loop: CASREGSGGRTQYF. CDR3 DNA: TGTGCCAGCAGAGAGGGTAGCGGGGGACGAACCCAGTACTTC.

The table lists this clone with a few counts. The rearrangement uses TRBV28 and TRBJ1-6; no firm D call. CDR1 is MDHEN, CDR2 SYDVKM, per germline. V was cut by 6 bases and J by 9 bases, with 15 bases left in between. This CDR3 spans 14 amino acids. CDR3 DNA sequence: TGTGCCAGCAGACGAAACTTGGACGCTTCACCCCTCCACTTT. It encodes CASRRNLDASPLHF.

The CDR3 DNA follows: TGTGCCACACTTCGGACGGGCAATGAGCAGTTCTTC. Translation: CATLRTGNEQFF. The rearrangement uses TRBV28 and TRBJ2-1; unclear D gene. Germline values: CDR1 MDHEN, CDR2 SYDVKM. This CDR3 region has 12 residues. V dropped 10 bases and J dropped 6 bases, with 13 bases sitting between them.

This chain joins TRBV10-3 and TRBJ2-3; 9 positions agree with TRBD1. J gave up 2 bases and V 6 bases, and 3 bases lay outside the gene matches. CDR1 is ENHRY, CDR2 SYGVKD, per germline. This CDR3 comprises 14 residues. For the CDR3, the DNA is TGTGCCATCAGGGACAGGGGAAACACAGATACGCAGTATTTT. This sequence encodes CAIRDRGNTDTQYF.

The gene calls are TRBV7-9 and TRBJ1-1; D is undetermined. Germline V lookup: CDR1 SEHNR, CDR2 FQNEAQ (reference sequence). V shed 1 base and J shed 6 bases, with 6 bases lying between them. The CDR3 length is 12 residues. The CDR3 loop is CASSLGMPEAFF. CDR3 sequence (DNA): TGTGCCAGCAGCTTAGGAATGCCTGAAGCTTTCTTT.

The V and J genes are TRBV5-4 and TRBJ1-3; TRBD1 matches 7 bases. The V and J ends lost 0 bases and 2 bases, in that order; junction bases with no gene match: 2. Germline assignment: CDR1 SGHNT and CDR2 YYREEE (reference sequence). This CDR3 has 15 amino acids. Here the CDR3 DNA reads TGTGCCAGCAGCTTGGACAGGGGAACTGGAAACACCATATATTTT. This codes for CASSLDRGTGNTIYF.

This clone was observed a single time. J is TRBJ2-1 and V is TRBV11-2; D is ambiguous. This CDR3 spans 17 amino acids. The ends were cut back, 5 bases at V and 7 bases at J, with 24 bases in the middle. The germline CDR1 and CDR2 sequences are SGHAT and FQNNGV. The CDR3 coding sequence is TGTGCCAGCAGCACCGCCGTGGCGGAGATAGTTATTAATGAGCAGTTCTTC. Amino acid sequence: CASSTAVAEIVINEQFF.

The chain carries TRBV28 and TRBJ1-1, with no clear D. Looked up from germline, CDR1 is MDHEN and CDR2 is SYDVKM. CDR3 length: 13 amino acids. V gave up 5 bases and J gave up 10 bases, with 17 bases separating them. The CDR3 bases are TGTGCCAGCAGTCTCCCCTCTCCCCCCGGAGCTTTCTTT. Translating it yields CASSLPSPPGAFF.

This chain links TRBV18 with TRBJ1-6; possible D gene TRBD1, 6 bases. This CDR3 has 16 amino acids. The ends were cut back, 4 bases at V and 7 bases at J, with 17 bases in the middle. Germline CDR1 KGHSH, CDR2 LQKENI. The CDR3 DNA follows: TGTGCCAGCTCACAGGATCAGGGGTGGGGGAATTCACCCCTCCACTTT. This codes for CASSQDQGWGNSPLHF.

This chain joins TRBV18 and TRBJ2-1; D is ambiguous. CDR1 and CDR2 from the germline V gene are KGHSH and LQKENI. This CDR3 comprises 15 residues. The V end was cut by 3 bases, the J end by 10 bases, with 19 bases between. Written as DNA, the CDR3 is TGTGCCAGCTCACCGGACGGCCCTTTGTTCTGGGAGCAGTTCTTC. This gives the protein CASSPDGPLFWEQFF.

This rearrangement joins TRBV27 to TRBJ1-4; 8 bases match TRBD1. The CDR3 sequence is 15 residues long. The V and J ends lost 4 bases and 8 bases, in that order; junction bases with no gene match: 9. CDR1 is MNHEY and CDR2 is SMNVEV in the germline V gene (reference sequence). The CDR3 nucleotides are TGTGCCAGCAGTTACCGGACAGGGAGGTTGGAAAAACTGTTTTTT. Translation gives CASSYRTGRLEKLFF.

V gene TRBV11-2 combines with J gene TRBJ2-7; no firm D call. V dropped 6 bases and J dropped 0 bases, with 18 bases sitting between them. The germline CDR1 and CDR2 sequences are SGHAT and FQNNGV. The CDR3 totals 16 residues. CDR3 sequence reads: CASSFSVGSSSYEQYF. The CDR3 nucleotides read TGTGCCAGCAGTTTCTCGGTGGGTAGCAGCTCCTACGAGCAGTACTTC.